Presented here are 20 T cell receptor beta chains from one specimen sequenced in a study of blood T cell repertoires in COVID-19. Sequenced by immunoSEQ multiplex PCR; TCRdb stores in-frame clones only, minus some. The sample lists about 99,000 clones; more than 70% were seen once. Material for sequencing was peripheral blood. These TCRs come from a woman aged 55 to 70 with acute or convalescent COVID-19.

The chain has TRBV5-1 and TRBJ2-1, with D maybe TRBD2 (6 bases). The V end was cut by 4 bases, the J end by 6 bases, with 11 bases between. Germline loops: CDR1 SGHRS, CDR2 YFSETQ. The CDR3 is made up of 13 amino acids. The CDR3 DNA follows: TGCGCCAGCAGCCCGGGACTGCTCAATGAGCAGTTCTTC. Translated: CASSPGLLNEQFF.

The chain employs TRBV5-1 and TRBJ2-1; D remains ambiguous. The CDR3 consists of 14 residues. Germline values: CDR1 SGHRS, CDR2 YFSETQ. V lost 5 bases and J lost 1, with 10 bases in between. In DNA, the CDR3 is TGCGCCAGCAGGGTCGGGTTTTCCTACAATGAGCAGTTCTTC. It specifies CASRVGFSYNEQFF.

The chain uses TRBV5-1 and TRBJ2-1; TRBD2 aligns across 12 bases. CDR3 length: 15 residues. CDR1 SGHRS and CDR2 YFSETQ come from the germline V gene. V dropped 4 bases and J dropped 3; count of bases not matched to a gene: 2. The CDR3 here is CASSLGLAGYNEQFF. The CDR3 nucleotides are TGCGCCAGCAGCCTGGGACTAGCGGGCTACAATGAGCAGTTCTTC.

The genes are TRBV9 and TRBJ2-5, with 13 nucleotides matching TRBD2. V was clipped by 3 bases and J by 5 bases; unmatched bases: 4. CDR1 is SGDLS, CDR2 YYNGEE, per germline. The length of the CDR3 is 15 residues. The CDR3 is CASSAPGLAGETQYF. The CDR3 nucleotides read TGTGCCAGCAGCGCCCCGGGACTAGCGGGGGAGACCCAGTACTTC.

In its sample, this clone was seen once. V gene TRBV10-2 combines with J gene TRBJ1-5; the D gene is possibly TRBD1 (5 bases). The V end lost 5 bases, the J end lost 8 bases, and 13 bases lay between the germline ends. Germline CDR1 and CDR2: WSHSY and SAAADI. This CDR3 comprises 13 residues. In DNA, the CDR3 is TGCGCCAGCAGTTGGGGAGGGGCTGAGCCCCAGCATTTT. Its protein is CASSWGGAEPQHF.

The sample holds a few counts of this clone. The CDR3 spells CASRTLAGAFRDEQFF. The CDR3, as DNA: TGTGCCAGTAGAACCCTAGCGGGGGCCTTTAGGGATGAGCAGTTCTTC. The chain is built from TRBV19 and TRBJ2-1; 10 bases are a match to TRBD2. Germline values: CDR1 LNHDA, CDR2 SQIVND (reference sequence). This CDR3 comprises 16 residues. V lost 6 bases to trimming and J lost 8 bases; unmatched junction nucleotides: 13. Full variable domain (outside the CDR3, taken from reference TRBV19 and TRBJ2-1): DGGITQSPKYLFRKEGQNVTLSCEQNLNHDAMYWYRQDPGQGLRLIYYSQIVNDFQKGDIAEGYSVSREKKESFPLTVTSAQKNPTAFYLCASRTLAGAFRDEQFFGPGTRLTVL.

The chain carries TRBV6-4 and TRBJ2-5, with TRBD2 as a possible D gene (6 bases). Trimming shortened V by 5 bases and J by 5 bases, and 12 bases separated the two germline ends. The V gene's germline CDR1 is MRHNA and CDR2 SNTAGT. This CDR3 has 13 amino acids. The CDR3 sequence is CASSRFGGETQYF. The CDR3 DNA follows: TGTGCCAGCAGTCGATTTGGAGGGGAGACCCAGTACTTC.

In DNA form, the CDR3 reads TGTGCCAGCAGCGGCCTCAGGAACTCCTACGAGCAGTACTTC. It translates to CASSGLRNSYEQYF. V gene TRBV3-1 (or the pseudogene TRBV3-2) combines with J gene TRBJ2-7, with D uncertain. Germline assignment: CDR1 LGHDT and CDR2 YNNKEL (reference sequence). V was clipped by 5 bases and J by 0 bases, with 11 bases between them. The CDR3 has 14 residues.

This clone was seen a handful of times. V gene TRBV5-4 combines with J gene TRBJ1-2; no clear D. This CDR3 has 14 amino acids. CDR1 and CDR2 (germline): SGHNT, YYREEE (reference sequence). Trimming stripped 4 bases from V and 0 bases from J, with 10 bases between. The CDR3 nucleotides read TGTGCCAGCAGCACAGAAAGAACTAACTATGGCTACACCTTC. Amino acid sequence: CASSTERTNYGYTF.

V and J are TRBV10-3 and TRBJ1-3; 7 bases are shared with TRBD1. After removal of 10 bases from V and 7 bases from J, the junction contained 16 bases not matched to a gene. Germline values: CDR1 ENHRY, CDR2 SYGVKD. The CDR3 has 15 amino acids. The DNA of the CDR3 is TGTGCCAGCTCTTCCCGGGACAGCTCTTTTAACACCATATATTTT. Its translation is CASSSRDSSFNTIYF.

The chain joins TRBV6-5 to TRBJ2-7; 11 bases are shared with TRBD2. Losses at the gene ends were 5 bases for V and 4 bases for J; bases not matched to a gene: 7. The CDR3 loop spans 15 amino acids. Germline V gene sequence: CDR1 MNHEY, CDR2 SVGAGI. The CDR3 sequence: CASSPTGTSGYEQYV. CDR3 DNA sequence: TGTGCCAGCAGTCCGACCGGGACTAGCGGATACGAGCAGTACGTC.

This clone was seen more than once but under ten times. The chain couples TRBV10-3 to TRBJ2-3; D call uncertain. The V end lost 0 bases, the J end lost 4 bases, and 8 bases lay between the germline ends. Looked up from germline, CDR1 is ENHRY and CDR2 is SYGVKD. The CDR3 loop spans 14 amino acids. This CDR3 reads CAISESSRSDTQYF. The CDR3 nucleotides are TGTGCCATCAGTGAGTCTAGTCGCTCAGATACGCAGTATTTT.

CDR3 DNA sequence: TGTGCCAGCAGACTACTAAAGGGACAGGGCTGGGCTTTCTTT. It yields the protein CASRLLKGQGWAFF. The rearrangement joins TRBV2 to TRBJ1-1; 9 bases align to TRBD1. The CDR3 spans 14 residues. Germline CDR1 SNHLY, CDR2 FYNNEI. With V trimmed by 6 bases and J by 11 bases, 13 bases remained unmatched. Looking up the rest from reference TRBV2 and TRBJ1-1 gives the full variable domain: EPEVTQTPSHQVTQMGQEVILRCVPISNHLYFYWYRQILGQKVEFLVSFYNNEISEKSEIFDDQFSVERPDGSNFTLKIRSTKLEDSAMYFCASRLLKGQGWAFFGQGTRLTVV.

The chain uses TRBV2 and TRBJ2-5; the D gene is possibly TRBD2 (5 bases). Trimming took 6 bases from V and 2 from J, leaving 7 bases between them. Germline lookup yields CDR1 SNHLY and CDR2 FYNNEI. There are 12 residues in the CDR3. CDR3 sequence (DNA): TGTGCCAGCAGAGAGGGTCAAGAGACCCAGTACTTC. Translating gives CASREGQETQYF. The whole variable domain, remainder taken from reference TRBV2 and TRBJ2-5, is EPEVTQTPSHQVTQMGQEVILRCVPISNHLYFYWYRQILGQKVEFLVSFYNNEISEKSEIFDDQFSVERPDGSNFTLKIRSTKLEDSAMYFCASREGQETQYFGPGTRLLVL.

CDR3: CASSGGSQPQHF. The CDR3 DNA follows: TGTGCCAGCAGCGGAGGGAGCCAGCCCCAGCATTTT. The rearrangement links TRBV21-1 to TRBJ1-5. TRBV21-1 is labeled a pseudogene. The CDR3 has 12 residues.

As for this clone: Other nucleotide sequences in the sample specify the same CDR3. The chain has TRBV10-3 and TRBJ2-1; TRBD2 matches at 11 bases. V dropped 0 bases and J dropped 9; count of bases not matched to a gene: 4. The CDR3 is made up of 15 amino acids. CDR1 and CDR2 from the germline V gene are ENHRY and SYGVKD. The CDR3 nucleotides are TGTGCCATCAGTGAGTCGAGTAGCGGGAGGGGTGAGCAGTTCTTC. This encodes CAISESSSGRGEQFF.

This chain uses TRBV7-2 with TRBJ2-7, with a tentative D call TRBD2 (5 bases). CDR1 SGHTA and CDR2 FQGNSA come from the germline V gene. Trimming left V 5 bases short and J 4 bases short, with 15 bases between. The CDR3 totals 14 residues. CDR3 amino acids: CASSLSVKGYEQYF. The CDR3 nucleotides read TGTGCCAGCAGCCTTAGCGTCAAAGGGTACGAGCAGTACTTC.

The rearrangement joins TRBV7-9 to TRBJ1-6, with 7 bases lining up with TRBD1. CDR1 is SEHNR, CDR2 FQNEAQ, per germline (reference sequence). J gave up 8 bases and V 6 bases, and 7 bases lay outside the gene matches. The CDR3 is 14 residues long. This CDR3 is CASRMTGPDSPLHF. The CDR3 nucleotides are TGTGCCAGCAGGATGACAGGGCCTGATTCACCCCTCCACTTT. The full variable domain, with the rest looked up from reference TRBV7-9 and TRBJ1-6, is DTGVSQNPRHKITKRGQNVTFRCDPISEHNRLYWYRQTLGQGPEFLTYFQNEAQLEKSRLLSDRFSAERPKGSFSTLEIQRTEQGDSAMYLCASRMTGPDSPLHFGNGTRLTVT.

This clone was counted ten times or more. The chain couples TRBV30 to TRBJ2-1, with 7 positions matching TRBD2. The CDR3 covers 14 residues. V lost 1 base to trimming and J lost 7 bases; unmatched junction nucleotides: 7. Germline CDR1 reads GTSNPN; CDR2 reads SVGIG (reference sequence). The CDR3 nucleotides are TGTGCCTGGAGTGCGGGGCTAGCGGTAAATGAGCAGTTCTTC. Translated: CAWSAGLAVNEQFF. Together with reference TRBV30 and TRBJ2-1, the CDR3 gives the full variable domain: SQTIHQWPATLVQPVGSPLSLECTVEGTSNPNLYWYRQAAGRGLQLLFYSVGIGQISSEVPQNLSASRPQDRQFILSSKKLLLSDSGFYLCAWSAGLAVNEQFFGPGTRLTVL.

The V gene is TRBV3-1 (or the pseudogene TRBV3-2), the J gene TRBJ2-7; a weak D match, TRBD2 (6 bases). Trimming shortened V by 4 bases and J by 4 bases, and 17 bases separated the two germline ends. The germline V gene encodes CDR1 LGHDT and CDR2 YNNKEL (reference sequence). The CDR3 is 15 amino acids. CDR3 region: CASSPRRRRGYEQYV. The CDR3 nucleotides are TGTGCCAGCAGCCCCCGACGCCGGAGGGGTTACGAGCAGTACGTC.